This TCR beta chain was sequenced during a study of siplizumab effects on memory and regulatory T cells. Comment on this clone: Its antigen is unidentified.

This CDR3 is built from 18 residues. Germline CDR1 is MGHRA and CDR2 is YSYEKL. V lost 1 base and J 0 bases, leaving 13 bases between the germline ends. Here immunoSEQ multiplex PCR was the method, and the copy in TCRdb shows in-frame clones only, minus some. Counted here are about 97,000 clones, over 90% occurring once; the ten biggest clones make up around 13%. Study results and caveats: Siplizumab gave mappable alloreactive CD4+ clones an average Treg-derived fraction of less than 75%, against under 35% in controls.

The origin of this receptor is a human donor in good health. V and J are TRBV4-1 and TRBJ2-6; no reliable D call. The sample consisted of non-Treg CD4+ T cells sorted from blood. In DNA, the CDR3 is TGCGCCAGCAGCCAAGGGCGGAGCTTTCTCTCTGGGGCCAACGTCCTGACTTTC. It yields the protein CASSQGRSFLSGANVLTF.